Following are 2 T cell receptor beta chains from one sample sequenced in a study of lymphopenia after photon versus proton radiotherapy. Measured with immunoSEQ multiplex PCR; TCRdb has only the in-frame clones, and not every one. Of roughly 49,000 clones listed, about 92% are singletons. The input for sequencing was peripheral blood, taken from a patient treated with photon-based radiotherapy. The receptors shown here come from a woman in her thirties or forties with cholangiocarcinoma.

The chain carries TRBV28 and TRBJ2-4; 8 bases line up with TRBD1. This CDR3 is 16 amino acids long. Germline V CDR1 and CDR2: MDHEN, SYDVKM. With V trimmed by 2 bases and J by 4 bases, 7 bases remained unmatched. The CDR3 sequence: CASSLVPRGLKNIQYF. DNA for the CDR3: TGTGCCAGCAGTTTAGTCCCCAGGGGGCTGAAAAACATTCAGTACTTC.

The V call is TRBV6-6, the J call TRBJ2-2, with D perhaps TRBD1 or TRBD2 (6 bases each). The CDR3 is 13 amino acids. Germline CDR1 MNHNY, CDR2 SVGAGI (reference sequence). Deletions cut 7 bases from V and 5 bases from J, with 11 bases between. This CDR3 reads CASKEGETGELFF. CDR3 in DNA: TGTGCCAGCAAGGAGGGGGAAACCGGGGAGCTGTTTTTT.